This T cell receptor (beta chain) originates from a study of memory B cells and T cells in multiple sclerosis listed by TCRdb under 2018. Turning to the overall study: The study compared TCR beta repertoires of autoproliferating peripheral T cells with brain lesion-infiltrating T cells in multiple sclerosis patients. TCR sequencing involved two multiple sclerosis patients from whom brain lesions at autopsy or brain-infiltrating cells from biopsy were available.

CDR3 length: 16 amino acids, cysteine to phenylalanine. The retained sequence is limited to the CDR3, 48 bases, with the frame set at the first base. Per the germline V gene, SGDLS is the CDR1 and YYNGEE is the CDR2. Trimming at the junction amounts to 1 base on V and 6 bases on J, and the germline ends lie 19 bases apart. Genomic DNA was extracted, and the immunoSEQ Platform was used to amplify TCRbeta CDR3 regions from that DNA. Multiplex PCR, high-throughput sequencing and a vendor bioinformatics pipeline were combined in the immunoSEQ assay. In the source study's methods: Non-productive sequences and CDR3s shorter than 4 amino acids were removed, and clonotype frequencies were recalculated per sample. In immunoSEQ Analyzer 2.0, shared clonotypes were identified as identical CDR3 amino acid, V gene and J gene sequences. Repertoire overlap was normalized by dividing shared clonotype counts by the product of both clone-set sizes, scaled by 1000 into arbitrary units. TCRdb limited this immuneACCESS table to in-frame rearrangements with V and J called. A share of clones is missing; checked studies link under half to unresolved V genes, and the rest is unexplained. The D gene and trimming were derived from the DNA, and the V and J assignments and clone size from that table. For this sample there are under 50,000 clones; over 75% appear just once. 0.9% to 1.4% of the sample is held by the ten biggest clonotypes.

Autoproliferating (CFSEdim) and non-proliferating (CFSEhi) T cell fractions were sequenced separately after stimulus-free culture of CFSE-labeled PBMCs. In total, more than 45 million CFSE-labeled PBMCs were cultured without stimulus for six to eight days, after which replicate wells were pooled. PBMCs were labeled with 0.5 uM CFSE and cultured in serum-free AIM-V medium without exogenous stimuli. PBMCs were obtained by Ficoll density gradient centrifugation and kept cryopreserved until use. Using a FACSAria III, live 7-AAD-negative cells were sorted, then washed with PBS and stored frozen at -80 degrees C as dry pellets. Overall results and qualifications from the work: Because clone-set sizes differed between compartments, counts of shared clonotypes were influenced and normalization was required.

Notes on this clone: No cognate antigen has been identified for it. Per-base qualities were not stored, and no clone one base away is much larger.

The receptor was isolated from a human donor with multiple sclerosis. The chain is made from TRBV9 and TRBJ1-2; no D gene is confidently identified. The sequenced sample was PBMCs from blood kept in culture. The nucleotides read TGTGCCAGCAGCGTAATGTCGGGCACAGTGAGGGATGGCTACACCTTC. It is translated as CASSVMSGTVRDGYTF.